One sample yielded the 32 T cell receptor beta chains listed below, sequenced in a study of OX40 agonist ivuxolimab in advanced cancers. Sequenced by immunoSEQ multiplex PCR; TCRdb stores in-frame clones only, minus some. The repertoire holds about 96,000 clones, with less than 85% as singletons. Here the sequenced sample was CD4+ or CD8+ T cells sorted from blood, taken in a trial of the OX40 agonist ivuxolimab. These receptors all stem from an adult with an advanced solid tumor such as melanoma, head and neck, liver or kidney cancer.

This clone has only a few counts. As DNA, the CDR3 is TGTGCCAGCAGTTTAACCCAACGGGGCGGCTACACCTTC. It encodes CASSLTQRGGYTF. The chain couples TRBV27 to TRBJ1-2, with D maybe TRBD1 (5 bases). This CDR3 is 13 amino acids long. V was clipped by 2 bases and J by 8 bases, with 12 bases between them. Germline V CDR1 and CDR2: MNHEY, SMNVEV (reference sequence).

As DNA, the CDR3 is TGTGCTAGTGGTACCCGGGGACAGGGGGTAAAGAATGAGCAGTTCTTC. Protein: CASGTRGQGVKNEQFF. The chain links TRBV12-5 to TRBJ2-1; 11 positions agree with TRBD1. The germline gives CDR1 LGHNT, CDR2 FRNRAP. J was trimmed by 7 bases and V by 5 bases; bases with no gene match: 10. CDR3 length: 16 residues.

This chain links TRBV27 with TRBJ2-1; the D gene could be TRBD1 or TRBD2 (5 bases each). V dropped 2 bases and J dropped 4 bases, with 12 bases sitting between them. CDR1 and CDR2 from the germline V gene are MNHEY and SMNVEV (reference sequence). The CDR3 extends over 15 amino acids. This CDR3 is CASSLDGAAYNEQFF. The CDR3 DNA sequence: TGTGCCAGCAGTTTAGACGGGGCGGCGTACAATGAGCAGTTCTTC.

This rearrangement joins TRBV2 to TRBJ2-5; D might be TRBD1 or TRBD2, each matching 5 bases. The CDR3 totals 15 residues. Germline lookup yields CDR1 SNHLY and CDR2 FYNNEI. V was clipped by 1 base and J by 7 bases, with 16 bases between them. This chain's CDR3 is CASSEVGAWDGTQYF. As DNA, the CDR3 is TGTGCCAGCAGTGAAGTGGGCGCCTGGGACGGGACCCAGTACTTC. Based on the CDR3 plus reference TRBV2 and TRBJ2-5, the full variable domain is EPEVTQTPSHQVTQMGQEVILRCVPISNHLYFYWYRQILGQKVEFLVSFYNNEISEKSEIFDDQFSVERPDGSNFTLKIRSTKLEDSAMYFCASSEVGAWDGTQYFGPGTRLLVL.

In regard to this clone: At one of its ends the junction is not consistent with the germline gene, which may arise from a read error. The CDR3 sequence: CASSSPIKPYGQYF. CDR3 nucleotide sequence: TGTGCCAGCAGTTCCCCGATAAAACCCTACGGGCAGTACTTC. V is TRBV6-5 and J is TRBJ2-7; D call uncertain. CDR3 length equals 14 residues. CDR1 and CDR2 from the germline V gene are MNHEY and SVGAGI.

The chain couples TRBV4-1 to TRBJ1-2; D is ambiguous. The CDR3 has 14 residues. Germline lookup yields CDR1 MGHRA and CDR2 YSYEKL. Trimming left V 0 bases short and J 4 bases short, with 9 bases between. CDR3 nucleotide sequence: TGCGCCAGCAGCCAAGATAACACAGTCTATGGCTACACCTTC. Amino acid sequence: CASSQDNTVYGYTF.

The V call is TRBV5-4, the J call TRBJ2-3; D not resolved. The CDR3 covers 14 residues. The V end lost 3 bases, the J end lost 0 bases, and 8 bases lay between the germline ends. The germline V gene encodes CDR1 SGHNT and CDR2 YYREEE (reference sequence). For the CDR3, the DNA is TGTGCCAGCAGCTCGAAGCTGAGCACAGATACGCAGTATTTT. This codes for CASSSKLSTDTQYF. Looking up the rest from reference TRBV5-4 and TRBJ2-3 gives the full variable domain: ETGVTQSPTHLIKTRGQQVTLRCSSQSGHNTVSWYQQALGQGPQFIFQYYREEENGRGNFPPRFSGLQFPNYSSELNVNALELDDSALYLCASSSKLSTDTQYFGPGTRLTVL.

The chain has TRBV6-4 and TRBJ2-2, with a possible D match to TRBD1 (5 bases). The CDR3 is 16 residues long. Germline CDR1 reads MRHNA; CDR2 reads SNTAGT. The V end was cut by 2 bases, the J end by 4 bases, with 14 bases between. This CDR3 is CASSDKGKRGTGELFF. The DNA for the CDR3 is TGTGCCAGCAGTGACAAGGGGAAACGAGGCACCGGGGAGCTGTTTTTT.

This clone was seen only a few times. This sequence joins TRBV6-5 and TRBJ2-7, with unresolved D. Germline loops: CDR1 MNHEY, CDR2 SVGAGI. Trimming took 3 bases from V and 2 from J, leaving 8 bases between them. The CDR3 has 13 amino acids. The CDR3 DNA reads as TGTGCCAGCAGTTATTCCGACACCTACGAGCAGTACTTC. It specifies CASSYSDTYEQYF.

CDR3 region: CASSLRVPYEQYF. The CDR3 DNA reads as TGTGCCAGCAGTTTACGGGTTCCCTACGAGCAGTACTTC. The chain couples TRBV28 to TRBJ2-7; no clear D. The V gene lost 2 bases and the J gene lost 2 bases, with 7 bases spanning the gap. The CDR3 totals 13 residues. CDR1 and CDR2 from the germline V gene are MDHEN and SYDVKM.

The chain recombines TRBV5-8 with TRBJ2-3, with TRBD1 identical over 8 bases. The CDR3 is made up of 15 amino acids. V was clipped by 1 base and J by 3 bases; unmatched bases: 4. Germline CDR1 is SGHTS and CDR2 is YDEGEE. The CDR3 sequence is CASSLQGARTDTQYF. As DNA, the CDR3 is TGTGCCAGCAGCTTGCAGGGGGCGAGGACAGATACGCAGTATTTT.

This chain uses TRBV5-1 with TRBJ1-2, with TRBD1 identical over 9 bases. Germline V lookup: CDR1 SGHRS, CDR2 YFSETQ. V was clipped by 0 bases and J by 8 bases; unmatched bases: 5. This CDR3 contains 14 residues. The CDR3 bases are TGCGCCAGCAGCTTGGCCGGGACAGGGACGGGCTACACCTTC. It encodes CASSLAGTGTGYTF.

The chain is built from TRBV4-3 and TRBJ1-2; D is possibly TRBD1 (5 bases). Trimming removed 2 bases from V and 5 bases from J, with 12 bases in between. Germline values: CDR1 LGHNA, CDR2 YSLEER. The CDR3 is 14 residues long. This CDR3 reads CASSQIQGGYGYTF. CDR3 DNA: TGCGCCAGCAGCCAAATCCAGGGCGGGTATGGCTACACCTTC.

The rearrangement links TRBV7-2 to TRBJ1-2, with a possible D match to TRBD1 (6 bases). CDR3 length equals 16 residues. The germline gives CDR1 SGHTA, CDR2 FQGNSA. V lost 1 base and J 5 bases, leaving 17 bases between the germline ends. The CDR3 here is CASSLGRGPGKYGYTF. CDR3 sequence (DNA): TGTGCCAGCAGCTTAGGCAGGGGCCCGGGGAAGTATGGCTACACCTTC.

This chain uses TRBV18 with TRBJ2-3; D possibly corresponds to TRBD1 (6 bases). V dropped 6 bases and J dropped 2 bases, with 15 bases sitting between them. Germline V gene lookup returns CDR1 KGHSH and CDR2 LQKENI. The CDR3 has 15 residues. CDR3 DNA: TGTGCCAGCTCCTCGGAGACAGGTTTCACAGATACGCAGTATTTT. Its translation is CASSSETGFTDTQYF.

The chain recombines TRBV14 with TRBJ1-1; 7 nucleotides agree with TRBD1. With V trimmed by 4 bases and J by 4 bases, 6 bases remained unmatched. In germline, CDR1 is SGHDN, CDR2 FVKESK. This CDR3 is built from 14 residues. CDR3 sequence: CASSRQGSGTEAFF. In DNA, the CDR3 is TGTGCCAGCAGCCGACAGGGTTCGGGCACTGAAGCTTTCTTT.

V gene TRBV7-2 combines with J gene TRBJ1-1, with 9 bases fitting TRBD1. CDR3 length equals 13 residues. Trimming at V came to 1 base and at J to 6 bases, leaving 0 bases not matched to a gene. Germline V gives CDR1 SGHTA, CDR2 FQGNSA. The CDR3 sequence is CASSLGQGAEAFF. The CDR3 DNA follows: TGTGCCAGCAGCTTAGGACAGGGGGCTGAAGCTTTCTTT. Drawing the rest from reference TRBV7-2 and TRBJ1-1, the complete variable domain is GAGVSQSPSNKVTEKGKDVELRCDPISGHTALYWYRQSLGQGLEFLIYFQGNSAPDKSGLPSDRFSAERTGGSVSTLTIQRTQQEDSAVYLCASSLGQGAEAFFGQGTRLTVV.

The chain employs TRBV30 and TRBJ2-3; D gene unclear. The ends were cut back, 2 bases at V and 4 bases at J, with 4 bases in the middle. CDR1 and CDR2 (germline): GTSNPN, SVGIG (reference sequence). CDR3 size: 11 residues. The CDR3 region is CAWSPSDTQYF. CDR3 DNA sequence: TGTGCCTGGAGTCCTTCAGATACGCAGTATTTT.

The chain couples TRBV5-4 to TRBJ2-2; D unclear. Per germline, CDR1 SGHNT and CDR2 YYREEE (reference sequence). V was trimmed by 4 bases and J by 2 bases, leaving 6 bases between them. The CDR3 consists of 13 residues. The CDR3 spells CASSLGNTGELFF. The CDR3 DNA is TGTGCCAGCAGCCTAGGCAACACCGGGGAGCTGTTTTTT. Supplemented by reference TRBV5-4 and TRBJ2-2, the full variable domain reads ETGVTQSPTHLIKTRGQQVTLRCSSQSGHNTVSWYQQALGQGPQFIFQYYREEENGRGNFPPRFSGLQFPNYSSELNVNALELDDSALYLCASSLGNTGELFFGEGSRLTVL.

This clone appeared a few times. The chain couples TRBV30 to TRBJ2-7, with 12 bases identical to TRBD1. Losses at the gene ends were 6 bases for V and 5 bases for J; bases not matched to a gene: 8. Germline V lookup: CDR1 GTSNPN, CDR2 SVGIG (reference sequence). The CDR3 spans 14 residues. CDR3 amino acids: CACDPGTGGDEQYF. In DNA form, the CDR3 reads TGTGCCTGTGACCCCGGGACAGGGGGCGACGAGCAGTACTTC.

This clone was seen only once. This rearrangement joins TRBV19 to TRBJ1-3; tentative D call: TRBD1 (6 bases). The V gene lost 4 bases and the J gene lost 4 bases, with 14 bases spanning the gap. Per germline, CDR1 LNHDA and CDR2 SQIVND (reference sequence). The CDR3 has 15 residues. CDR3 in DNA: TGTGCCAGTAGTACAATACAGGGCTTCGGAAACACCATATATTTT. Encoded protein: CASSTIQGFGNTIYF.

The chain combines TRBV7-2 with TRBJ1-1; D is unclear. The CDR3 loop spans 12 amino acids. Trimming pared 5 bases from V and 3 bases from J, leaving 7 bases between. Per the germline V gene, CDR1 is SGHTA and CDR2 is FQGNSA. The CDR3 here is CASSLLDTEAFF. DNA of the CDR3: TGTGCCAGCAGCCTCCTTGACACTGAAGCTTTCTTT.

J is TRBJ1-2 and V is TRBV27; D might be TRBD1 (5 bases). The germline CDR1 and CDR2 sequences are MNHEY and SMNVEV (reference sequence). V was trimmed by 2 bases and J by 1 base, leaving 11 bases between them. The CDR3 is 15 amino acids. This chain's CDR3 is CASSLGGGINYGYTF. Here the CDR3 DNA reads TGTGCCAGCAGTTTAGGGGGGGGAATTAACTATGGCTACACCTTC.

The chain uses TRBV5-1 and TRBJ2-3; tentative D call: TRBD2 (6 bases). The germline V and J ends were trimmed by 4 bases and 1 base, with 13 bases remaining between them. CDR3 length: 15 residues. Germline lookup yields CDR1 SGHRS and CDR2 YFSETQ. The CDR3 nucleotides read TGCGCCAGCAGCGTGGGACTCCAGGGCACAGATACGCAGTATTTT. Its protein product is CASSVGLQGTDTQYF.

This chain connects TRBV6-5 to TRBJ1-1, with TRBD1 as a possible D gene (6 bases). The germline V and J ends were trimmed by 0 bases and 5 bases, with 16 bases remaining between them. The CDR3 is 16 residues long. Germline CDR1 reads MNHEY; CDR2 reads SVGAGI. For the CDR3, the DNA is TGTGCCAGCAGTTACTCGGTCAGGGGAGGGCATACTGAAGCTTTCTTT. Amino acid sequence: CASSYSVRGGHTEAFF.

The J gene is TRBJ1-4, the V gene TRBV4-3; the match to TRBD1 covers 8 bases. The CDR3 length is 16 residues. V dropped 1 base and J dropped 6; count of bases not matched to a gene: 7. Germline CDR1 is LGHNA and CDR2 is YSLEER. CDR3 amino acids: CASSQGVDRAHEKLFF. DNA of the CDR3: TGCGCCAGCAGCCAAGGAGTGGACAGGGCCCATGAAAAACTGTTTTTT.

This sequence joins TRBV2 and TRBJ1-4; maybe TRBD1 (6 bases). This CDR3 contains 13 residues. Germline CDR1 SNHLY, CDR2 FYNNEI. V dropped 7 bases and J dropped 3 bases, with 9 bases sitting between them. CDR3 DNA sequence: TGTGCCAGCAAGGCAGGGGCTAATGAAAAACTGTTTTTT. It specifies CASKAGANEKLFF.

V is TRBV18 and J is TRBJ1-1; maybe TRBD1 (6 bases). Trimming left V 2 bases short and J 5 bases short, with 21 bases between. This CDR3 has 17 amino acids. Germline CDR1 and CDR2: KGHSH and LQKENI. CDR3 bases: TGTGCCAGCTCACCATCTCGAAGCAGCAGGGGAGATACTGAAGCTTTCTTT. Encoded protein: CASSPSRSSRGDTEAFF.

The rearrangement links TRBV6-5 to TRBJ1-2; 7 bases agree with TRBD1. Trimming took 7 bases from V and 4 from J; bases not matched to a gene: 9. The germline gives CDR1 MNHEY, CDR2 SVGAGI. The CDR3 runs 14 residues. The CDR3 is CASKTTGAIYGYTF. CDR3 sequence (DNA): TGTGCCAGCAAGACAACAGGGGCCATCTATGGCTACACCTTC.

This clone has a single count. The chain links TRBV27 to TRBJ2-3, with D possibly TRBD2 on 6 matching bases. This CDR3 spans 14 amino acids. Trimming cost V 1 base and J 2 bases, with 7 bases left between them. In germline, CDR1 is MNHEY, CDR2 SMNVEV (reference sequence). DNA for the CDR3: TGTGCCAGCAGTTTATGGGACTCCACAGATACGCAGTATTTT. Its translation is CASSLWDSTDTQYF.

There are many counts of this clone. This rearrangement joins TRBV6-1 to TRBJ2-2; D ambiguous. The CDR3 length is 16 residues. In germline, CDR1 is MNHNS, CDR2 SASEGT. V gave up 0 bases and J gave up 2 bases, with 10 bases separating them. The CDR3 nucleotides are TGTGCCAGCAGTGAAGCGCCCGGCAGAAACACCGGGGAGCTGTTTTTT. It encodes CASSEAPGRNTGELFF.

V gene TRBV11-2 combines with J gene TRBJ2-7; D possibly matches TRBD1 or TRBD2 (5 bases each). Trimming removed 5 bases at V and 0 bases at J, with 11 bases between. This CDR3 is 14 amino acids long. Germline V CDR1 and CDR2: SGHAT, FQNNGV. In DNA, the CDR3 is TGTGCCAGCAGCCAGGGACGGAGCTCCTACGAGCAGTACTTC. Encoded protein: CASSQGRSSYEQYF.